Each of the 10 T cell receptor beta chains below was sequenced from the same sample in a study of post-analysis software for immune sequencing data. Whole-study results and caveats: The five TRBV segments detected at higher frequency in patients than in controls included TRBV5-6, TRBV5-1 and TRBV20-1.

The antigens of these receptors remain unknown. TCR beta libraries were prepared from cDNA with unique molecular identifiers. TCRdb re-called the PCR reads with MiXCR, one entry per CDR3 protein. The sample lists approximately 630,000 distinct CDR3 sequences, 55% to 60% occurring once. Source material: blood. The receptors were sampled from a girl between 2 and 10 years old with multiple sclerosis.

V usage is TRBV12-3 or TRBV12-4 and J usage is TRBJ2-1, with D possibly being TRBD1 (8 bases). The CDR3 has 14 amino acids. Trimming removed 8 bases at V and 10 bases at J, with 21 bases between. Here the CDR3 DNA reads TGTGCCAGCGGCCGACTGACAGGGGAGGGGGAGCAGTTCTTC. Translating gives CASGRLTGEGEQFF.

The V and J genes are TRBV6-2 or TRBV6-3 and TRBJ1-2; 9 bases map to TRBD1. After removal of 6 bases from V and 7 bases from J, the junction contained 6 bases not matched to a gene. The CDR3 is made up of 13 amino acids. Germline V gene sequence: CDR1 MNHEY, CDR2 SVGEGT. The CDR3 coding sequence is TGTGCCAGCAGCCTGGACAGGGGTTCTGGCTACACCTTC. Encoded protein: CASSLDRGSGYTF.

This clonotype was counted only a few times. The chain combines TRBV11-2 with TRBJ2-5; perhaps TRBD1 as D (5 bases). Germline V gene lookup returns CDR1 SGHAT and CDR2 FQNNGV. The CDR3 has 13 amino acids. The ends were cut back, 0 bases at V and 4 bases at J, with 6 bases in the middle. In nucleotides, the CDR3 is TGTGCCAGCAGCTTAGACAGGGCAGAGACCCAGTACTTC. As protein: CASSLDRAETQYF.

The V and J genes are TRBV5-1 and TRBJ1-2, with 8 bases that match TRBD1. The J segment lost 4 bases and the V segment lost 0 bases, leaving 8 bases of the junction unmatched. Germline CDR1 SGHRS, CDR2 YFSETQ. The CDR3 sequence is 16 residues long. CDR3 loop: CASSLDPGGTSYGYTF. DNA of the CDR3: TGCGCCAGCAGCTTGGACCCAGGGGGCACCTCCTATGGCTACACCTTC. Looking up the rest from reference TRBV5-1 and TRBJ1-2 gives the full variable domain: KAGVTQTPRYLIKTRGQQVTLSCSPISGHRSVSWYQQTPGQGLQFLFEYFSETQRNKGNFPGRFSGRQFSNSRSEMNVSTLELGDSALYLCASSLDPGGTSYGYTFGSGTRLTVV.

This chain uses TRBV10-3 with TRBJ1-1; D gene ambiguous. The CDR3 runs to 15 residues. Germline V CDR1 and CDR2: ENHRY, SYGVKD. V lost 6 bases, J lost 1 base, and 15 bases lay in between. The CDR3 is CAISPDRMGNTEAFF. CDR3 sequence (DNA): TGTGCCATCAGCCCGGACCGGATGGGGAACACTGAAGCTTTCTTT.

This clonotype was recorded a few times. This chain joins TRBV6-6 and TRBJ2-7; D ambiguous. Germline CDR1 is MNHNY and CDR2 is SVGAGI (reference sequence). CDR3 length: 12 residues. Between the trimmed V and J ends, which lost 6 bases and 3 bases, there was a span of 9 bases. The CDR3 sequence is CASRSTVYEQYF. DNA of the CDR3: TGTGCCAGCAGGTCGACTGTCTACGAGCAGTACTTC.

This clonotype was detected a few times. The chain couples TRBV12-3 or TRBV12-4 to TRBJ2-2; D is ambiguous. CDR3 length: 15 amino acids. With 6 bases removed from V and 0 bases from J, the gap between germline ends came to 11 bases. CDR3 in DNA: TGTGCCAGCAGCTCGACAAGATCGAACACCGGGGAGCTGTTTTTT. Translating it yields CASSSTRSNTGELFF.

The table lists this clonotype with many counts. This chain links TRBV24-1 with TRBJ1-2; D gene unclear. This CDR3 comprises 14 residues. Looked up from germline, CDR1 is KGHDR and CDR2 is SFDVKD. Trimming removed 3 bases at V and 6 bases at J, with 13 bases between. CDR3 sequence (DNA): TGTGCCACCAGTGATGATACAGATTTGGATGGCTACACCTTC. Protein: CATSDDTDLDGYTF.

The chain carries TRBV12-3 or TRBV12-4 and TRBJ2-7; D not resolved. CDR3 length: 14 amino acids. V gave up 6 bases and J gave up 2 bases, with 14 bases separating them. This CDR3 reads CASSPRLGTYEQYF. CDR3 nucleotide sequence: TGTGCCAGCAGCCCCAGGTTAGGCACCTACGAGCAGTACTTC.

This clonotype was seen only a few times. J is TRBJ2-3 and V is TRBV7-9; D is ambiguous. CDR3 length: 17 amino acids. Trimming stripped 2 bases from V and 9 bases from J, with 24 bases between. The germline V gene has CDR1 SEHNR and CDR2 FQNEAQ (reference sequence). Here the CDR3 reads CASSLPIFSALKGTQYF. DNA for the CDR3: TGTGCCAGCAGCTTACCCATCTTCAGCGCCCTCAAGGGAACGCAGTATTTT.